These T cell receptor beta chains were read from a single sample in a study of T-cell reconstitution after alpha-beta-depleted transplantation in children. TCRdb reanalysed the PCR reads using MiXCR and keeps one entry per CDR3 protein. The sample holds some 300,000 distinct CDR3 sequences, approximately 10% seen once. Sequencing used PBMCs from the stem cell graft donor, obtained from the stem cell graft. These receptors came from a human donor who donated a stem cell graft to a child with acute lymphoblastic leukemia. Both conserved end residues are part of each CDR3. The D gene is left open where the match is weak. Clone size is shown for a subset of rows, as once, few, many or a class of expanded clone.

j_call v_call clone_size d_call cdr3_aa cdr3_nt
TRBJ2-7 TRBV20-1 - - CSARSGISYEQYF TGCAGTGCCCGTAGCGGCATCTCCTACGAGCAGTACTTC
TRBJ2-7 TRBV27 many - CASSPTRANYEQYF TGTGCCAGCAGCCCGACTAGGGCCAATTACGAGCAGTACTTC
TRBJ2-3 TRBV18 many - CASSPTTTGPTNTQYF TGTGCCAGCTCACCAACGACCACTGGGCCCACGAATACGCAGTATTTT
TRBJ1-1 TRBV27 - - CASSLRGRDTEAFF TGTGCCAGCAGTTTAAGGGGTAGGGATACTGAAGCTTTCTTT
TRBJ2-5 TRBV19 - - CASSITEGQPETQYF TGTGCCAGTAGTATAACGGAAGGACAGCCGGAGACCCAGTACTTC
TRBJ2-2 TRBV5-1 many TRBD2 CASSPGLAGDPGELFF TGCGCCAGCAGTCCCGGACTAGCGGGAGACCCCGGGGAGCTGTTTTTT
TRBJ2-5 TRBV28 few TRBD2 CASSSPGLAGDFKTQYF TGTGCCAGCAGTTCTCCCGGACTAGCGGGAGATTTTAAGACCCAGTACTTC
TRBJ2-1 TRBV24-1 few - CATSDLYRWNF TGTGCCACCAGTGATTTGTACCGGTGGAACTTC
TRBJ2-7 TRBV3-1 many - CASSQRGAHYEQYF TGTGCCAGCAGCCAACGCGGGGCCCATTACGAGCAGTACTTC
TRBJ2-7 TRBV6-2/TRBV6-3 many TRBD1 CASSFPGTGQYEQYF TGTGCCAGCAGTTTCCCGGGGACAGGGCAATACGAGCAGTACTTC
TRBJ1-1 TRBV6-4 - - CASSEKVKSEAFF TGTGCCAGCAGTGAAAAGGTGAAGTCTGAAGCTTTCTTT
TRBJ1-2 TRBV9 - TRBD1 CASSGYRGLDYGYTF TGTGCCAGCAGCGGCTACAGGGGTCTGGACTATGGCTACACCTTC
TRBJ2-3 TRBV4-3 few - CASSQDLSGSKYF TGCGCCAGCAGCCAAGATCTGAGCGGTAGCAAGTATTTT
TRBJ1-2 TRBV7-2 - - CASSFPPTNYGYTF TGTGCCAGCAGCTTCCCTCCCACTAACTATGGCTACACCTTC
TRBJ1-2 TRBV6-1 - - CASIVRDIMGYGYTF TGTGCCAGCATAGTACGGGACATAATGGGCTATGGCTACACCTTC
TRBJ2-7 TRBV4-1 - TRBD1 CASSQANRGPGEQYF TGCGCCAGCAGCCAAGCTAACAGGGGCCCGGGGGAGCAGTACTTC
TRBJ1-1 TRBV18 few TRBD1 CASSPTGSTEAFF TGTGCCAGCTCACCGACAGGGAGCACTGAAGCTTTCTTT
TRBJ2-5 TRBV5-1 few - CASNRDPQETQYF TGCGCCAGCAACCGGGACCCTCAAGAGACCCAGTACTTC
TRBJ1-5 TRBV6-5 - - CASSLLVGNQPQHF TGTGCCAGCAGTTTGTTGGTTGGCAATCAGCCCCAGCATTTT
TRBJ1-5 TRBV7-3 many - CASSLNVDQPQHF TGTGCCAGCAGCTTAAATGTGGATCAGCCCCAGCATTTT
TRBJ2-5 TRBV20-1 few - CSARLGPGVQETQYF TGCAGTGCTAGACTGGGTCCCGGGGTCCAAGAGACCCAGTACTTC
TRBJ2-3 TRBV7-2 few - CASRTEADTQYF TGTGCCAGCCGAACAGAAGCAGATACGCAGTATTTT
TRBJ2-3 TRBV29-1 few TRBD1 CSVSTGRTDTQYF TGCAGCGTGTCGACAGGGCGCACAGATACGCAGTATTTT
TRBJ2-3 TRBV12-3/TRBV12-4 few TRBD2 CASSLRSSGKKGSTDTQYF TGTGCCAGCAGTTTAAGGTCTAGCGGGAAAAAAGGGAGCACAGATACGCAGTATTTT
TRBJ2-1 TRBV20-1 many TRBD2 CSARGSGLADEQFF TGCAGTGCTAGAGGTAGTGGACTAGCGGATGAGCAGTTCTTC
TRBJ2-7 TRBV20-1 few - CSARDGGQPTYEQYF TGCAGTGCTAGAGATGGAGGGCAACCTACCTACGAGCAGTACTTC
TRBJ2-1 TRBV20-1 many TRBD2 CSARDRRLAGGYNEQFF TGCAGTGCTAGAGATCGCAGACTAGCGGGAGGGTACAATGAGCAGTTCTTC
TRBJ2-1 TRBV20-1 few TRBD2 CSAGRASYNEQFF TGCAGTGCTGGGAGGGCCTCCTACAATGAGCAGTTCTTC
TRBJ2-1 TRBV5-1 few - CASSSGQGLAGSSYNEQFF TGCGCCAGCAGCTCTGGACAGGGCTTAGCGGGTTCCTCCTACAATGAGCAGTTCTTC
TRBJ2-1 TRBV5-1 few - CASSLGSGYNEQFF TGCGCCAGCAGCTTGGGGTCTGGCTACAATGAGCAGTTCTTC